The 27 T cell receptor beta chains below were found in one sample sequenced in a study of blood T cells in healthy people across ages. The second PCR ran about 6 to 11 cycles with a sample-barcoded 5' primer and J-beta primers. TCRdb re-analysed the 5' RACE reads in MiXCR, keeping a single row per CDR3 protein. The table records about 800,000 distinct CDR3 sequences, 20% to 30% of them present only once. These data were likewise used in another study, on T cells of mothers and their children.

Sequenced material: blood. These receptors were obtained from a boy younger than 18 in good health.

There are many counts of this clonotype. The chain recombines TRBV7-2 with TRBJ2-1, with D uncertain. The ends were cut back, 1 base at V and 2 bases at J, with 6 bases in the middle. Germline CDR1 and CDR2: SGHTA and FQGNSA. CDR3 length: 14 amino acids. The CDR3 here is CASSLGSAYNEQFF. The CDR3 DNA reads TGTGCCAGCAGCTTAGGGTCCGCCTACAATGAGCAGTTCTTC.

This sequence joins TRBV20-1 and TRBJ2-1; a weak D match, TRBD1 (5 bases). Per the germline V gene, CDR1 is DFQATT and CDR2 is SNEGSKA (reference sequence). The V gene lost 2 bases and the J gene lost 1 base, with 12 bases spanning the gap. This CDR3 comprises 15 residues. CDR3: CSARTGVKSYNEQFF. CDR3 bases: TGCAGTGCTAGAACAGGAGTCAAATCCTACAATGAGCAGTTCTTC.

This clonotype was seen more than once but under ten times. This chain connects TRBV29-1 to TRBJ1-1, with D possibly being TRBD1 (5 bases). Trimming removed 0 bases from V and 0 bases from J, with 8 bases in between. Germline V gene data show CDR1 as SQVTM and CDR2 as ANQGSEA. The CDR3 is 14 amino acids. CDR3 amino acids: CSVEDPDMNTEAFF. DNA of the CDR3: TGCAGCGTTGAAGATCCGGACATGAACACTGAAGCTTTCTTT.

The gene calls are TRBV6-1 and TRBJ2-5, with a weak D call TRBD1 (6 bases). CDR1 is MNHNS and CDR2 is SASEGT in the germline V gene. V gave up 6 bases and J gave up 6 bases, with 29 bases separating them. The CDR3 extends over 18 amino acids. CDR3 protein: CASSLRGRGKVEWKTQYF. CDR3 sequence (DNA): TGTGCCAGCAGCCTTCGCGGAAGGGGGAAGGTAGAGTGGAAGACCCAGTACTTC.

The chain uses TRBV4-1 and TRBJ1-4; 7 bases agree with TRBD1. CDR3 length: 16 residues. The V gene's germline CDR1 is MGHRA and CDR2 YSYEKL. V was clipped by 3 bases and J by 3 bases; unmatched bases: 7. The CDR3 region is CASSHLQGEANEKLFF. As DNA, the CDR3 is TGCGCCAGCAGCCACCTCCAGGGGGAGGCTAATGAAAAACTGTTTTTT.

Only one count was recorded for this clonotype. The V call is TRBV20-1, the J call TRBJ2-1; weak D call: TRBD2 (6 bases). The CDR3 has 14 amino acids. The germline V and J ends were trimmed by 6 bases and 7 bases, with 19 bases remaining between them. Germline-derived CDR1 and CDR2 are DFQATT and SNEGSKA (reference sequence). Written as DNA, the CDR3 is TGCAGTGCACCACTAGCTCCCCTAGAGAATGAGCAGTTCTTC. It encodes CSAPLAPLENEQFF.

This clonotype was seen more than once but under ten times. The genes are TRBV4-1 and TRBJ2-5, with 7 nucleotides matching TRBD2. Near its end, the DNA agrees better with TRBJ2-1, so the J call may be wrong. The CDR3 consists of 17 residues. Germline values: CDR1 MGHRA, CDR2 YSYEKL. CDR3 region: CASSQDLNLAAVNEQFF. The CDR3 DNA is TGCGCCAGCAGCCAAGATCTGAATCTAGCGGCGGTAAATGAGCAGTTCTTC.

The table lists this clonotype with a few counts. This chain uses TRBV5-5 with TRBJ2-1; D is unresolved. From germline, CDR1 is SGHKS and CDR2 YYEKEE (reference sequence). The germline V and J ends were trimmed by 0 bases and 7 bases, with 11 bases remaining between them. The CDR3 consists of 14 residues. For the CDR3, the DNA is TGTGCCAGCAGCTTGGAGCTAGTTAGGAATGAGCAGTTCTTC. Protein sequence: CASSLELVRNEQFF.

This clonotype was counted only a few times. The chain recombines TRBV11-1 with TRBJ2-7; no clear D gene. The CDR3 runs 15 residues. Germline assignment: CDR1 SGHAT and CDR2 FQDESV (reference sequence). Trimming took off 5 bases at V and 0 bases at J, with 14 bases between the two ends. The CDR3 DNA reads TGTGCCAGCAGCAGCTGGACGGATCACTCCTACGAGCAGTACTTC. Protein product: CASSSWTDHSYEQYF.

There are a few counts of this clonotype. Sequence at one end of the junction differs from germline and may be a read error. The J gene is TRBJ1-1, the V gene TRBV6-2 or TRBV6-3; D is ambiguous. CDR3 size: 16 residues. Germline V gene data show CDR1 as MNHEY and CDR2 as SVGEGT. The CDR3: CASSYSPFTMNTEAFF. CDR3 nucleotides: TGTGCCAGTAGTTACTCGCCCTTTACCATGAACACTGAAGCTTTCTTT.

This chain connects TRBV20-1 to TRBJ2-1; D uncertain. The V gene's germline CDR1 is DFQATT and CDR2 SNEGSKA (reference sequence). The CDR3 sequence is 13 residues long. The germline V and J ends were trimmed by 3 bases and 2 bases, with 8 bases remaining between them. The CDR3 DNA sequence: TGCAGTGCTAGGGCCACAACCTACAATGAGCAGTTCTTC. It yields the protein CSARATTYNEQFF.

The chain has TRBV10-3 and TRBJ1-5; D is possibly TRBD1 (5 bases). The CDR3 is 16 residues long. Trimming stripped 0 bases from V and 9 bases from J, with 18 bases between. CDR1 ENHRY and CDR2 SYGVKD come from the germline V gene. The CDR3 is CAISESGDGGESPQHF. The CDR3 DNA reads as TGTGCCATCAGTGAGTCGGGGGACGGCGGTGAATCGCCCCAGCATTTT.

V usage is TRBV3-1 and J usage is TRBJ2-1; 8 bases fit TRBD2. Trimming cost V 3 bases and J 6 bases; bases outside gene matches: 1. The CDR3 is made up of 13 amino acids. Per germline, CDR1 LGHDT and CDR2 YNNKEL (reference sequence). For the CDR3, the DNA is TGTGCCAGCAGCCATGCGGGGGGCAATGAGCAGTTCTTC. Protein: CASSHAGGNEQFF.

The J gene is TRBJ1-2, the V gene TRBV14; D ambiguous. The CDR3 covers 17 residues. The germline CDR1 and CDR2 sequences are SGHDN and FVKESK. V was pared by 2 bases and J by 5 bases, with 21 bases between. DNA of the CDR3: TGTGCCAGCAGCCAAACTAAGCTGTTCATCGGTGATTATGGCTACACCTTC. Residues: CASSQTKLFIGDYGYTF.

The chain uses TRBV20-1 and TRBJ2-3; 9 bases align to TRBD1. The CDR3 runs 16 residues. The ends lost 3 bases at V and 3 bases at J; junction bases unmatched: 10. Germline V gene data show CDR1 as DFQATT and CDR2 as SNEGSKA (reference sequence). The CDR3 DNA reads TGCAGTGCTAGTCGGTGGGGACAGGGTCGTACAGATACGCAGTATTTT. It specifies CSASRWGQGRTDTQYF.

The chain employs TRBV15 and TRBJ2-7; weak D call: TRBD2 (6 bases). Germline V gene lookup returns CDR1 LNHNV and CDR2 YYDKDF (reference sequence). V lost 4 bases and J 1 base, leaving 8 bases between the germline ends. There are 13 residues in the CDR3. The CDR3 loop is CATSTGESYEQYF. CDR3 in DNA: TGTGCCACCAGCACGGGAGAGTCCTACGAGCAGTACTTC.

This clonotype was observed a few times. This chain uses TRBV2 with TRBJ2-3, with D perhaps TRBD2 (6 bases). The CDR3 contains 17 residues. Trimming removed 1 base at V and 3 bases at J, with 17 bases between. The germline V gene encodes CDR1 SNHLY and CDR2 FYNNEI. The CDR3 is CASSEGGGGERTDTQYF. CDR3 DNA sequence: TGTGCCAGCAGTGAAGGGGGAGGAGGTGAGAGGACAGATACGCAGTATTTT.

This rearrangement joins TRBV5-5 to TRBJ2-7; TRBD2 agrees at 10 bases. V trimming: 2 bases; J trimming: 3 bases; junction bases outside the gene matches: 2. The CDR3 is 14 residues long. CDR1 SGHKS and CDR2 YYEKEE come from the germline V gene (reference sequence). The CDR3 region is CASSLLAGNYEQYF. The CDR3 coding sequence is TGTGCCAGCAGCTTACTAGCGGGAAACTACGAGCAGTACTTC.

This clonotype was picked up one time. This chain connects TRBV4-3 to TRBJ2-7; D is unresolved. Trimming stripped 0 bases from V and 3 bases from J, with 12 bases between. Germline loops: CDR1 LGHNA, CDR2 YSLEER. CDR3 length: 15 residues. The CDR3 protein is CASSQDSDPRYEQYF. The CDR3 DNA follows: TGCGCCAGCAGCCAAGATTCGGACCCCCGCTACGAGCAGTACTTC.

The chain is built from TRBV4-3 and TRBJ2-6, with D tentatively TRBD2 (6 bases). The CDR3 length is 16 residues. In germline, CDR1 is LGHNA, CDR2 YSLEER. V shed 0 bases and J shed 4 bases, with 10 bases lying between them. The CDR3 DNA follows: TGCGCCAGCAGCCAAGATACCGGGGGAGGGGCCAACGTCCTGACTTTC. It is translated as CASSQDTGGGANVLTF.

CDR3 in amino acids: CSARDQLSRSISYNEQFF. Here the CDR3 DNA reads TGCAGTGCTAGAGATCAACTCTCAAGATCGATCTCCTACAATGAGCAGTTCTTC. The gene calls are TRBV20-1 and TRBJ2-1, with D hard to call. The CDR3 runs to 18 residues. Per germline, CDR1 DFQATT and CDR2 SNEGSKA (reference sequence). Deletions cut 0 bases from V and 0 bases from J, with 18 bases between.

This rearrangement joins TRBV28 to TRBJ2-7; 7 bases align to TRBD1. V was clipped by 5 bases and J by 0 bases; unmatched bases: 7. The CDR3 has 15 residues. Germline V gives CDR1 MDHEN, CDR2 SYDVKM. This chain's CDR3 is CASSPGTASSYEQYF. The CDR3 bases are TGTGCCAGCAGTCCGGGGACAGCGAGCTCCTACGAGCAGTACTTC.

This clonotype was observed a handful of times. The chain has TRBV3-1 and TRBJ2-7, with TRBD1 as a possible D gene (5 bases). Germline V gene lookup returns CDR1 LGHDT and CDR2 YNNKEL (reference sequence). The V and J ends lost 2 bases and 4 bases respectively, with 12 bases between them. This CDR3 contains 14 residues. The CDR3 is CASSQQGLIYEQYF. The CDR3 nucleotides read TGTGCCAGCAGCCAACAGGGTTTAATTTACGAGCAGTACTTC.

The CDR3 loop reads CASSPKGGGEKLFF. For the CDR3, the DNA is TGTGCCAGCAGCCCCAAGGGTGGGGGTGAAAAACTGTTTTTT. J is TRBJ1-4 and V is TRBV7-9; maybe TRBD1 (5 bases). The CDR3 loop spans 14 amino acids. V lost 5 bases and J 7 bases, leaving 14 bases between the germline ends. Germline-derived CDR1 and CDR2 are SEHNR and FQNEAQ (reference sequence).

This clonotype appeared a few times. This chain uses TRBV28 with TRBJ2-5; no definite D call. The CDR3 runs 11 residues. The V gene lost 6 bases and the J gene lost 1 base, with 3 bases spanning the gap. Germline loops: CDR1 MDHEN, CDR2 SYDVKM. CDR3: CASRAQETQYF. CDR3 coding DNA: TGTGCCAGCAGGGCCCAAGAGACCCAGTACTTC.

This clonotype was detected a few times. The CDR3 bases are TGTGCCAGCAGCACGGGACAGGGGAGGCCAGTTGAGACCCAGTACTTC. Its translation: CASSTGQGRPVETQYF. The chain couples TRBV7-2 to TRBJ2-5, with TRBD1 matching over 10 bases. The germline CDR1 and CDR2 sequences are SGHTA and FQGNSA. CDR3 length equals 16 residues. Trimming at V came to 5 bases and at J to 5 bases, leaving 11 bases not matched to a gene.

The chain has TRBV27 and TRBJ2-3; 9 positions agree with TRBD1. Germline V gene sequence: CDR1 MNHEY, CDR2 SMNVEV (reference sequence). This CDR3 is built from 17 residues. J was trimmed by 8 bases and V by 3 bases; bases with no gene match: 15. CDR3 loop: CASSFTGGPGGGGTQYF. Written as DNA, the CDR3 is TGTGCCAGCAGTTTCACAGGGGGCCCCGGCGGAGGGGGTACGCAGTATTTT.